This entry concerns a single T cell receptor beta chain. 60 Vbeta and 13 Jbeta primers were used in PCR. TCRdb's table, derived via immunoSEQ multiplex PCR, lists solely in-frame clones and lacks some. The table records more than 150,000 clones, more than 65% of them present only once. This specimen comes from a study of cytomegalovirus exposure and HLA in healthy donors. CDR3 length equals 11 residues. V lost 4 bases, J lost 8 bases, and 8 bases lay in between. Germline V gene data show CDR1 as MNHNY and CDR2 as SVGAGI (reference sequence). The sequencing input was PBMCs. The rearrangement joins TRBV6-6 to TRBJ1-2; D is unresolved. The clonotype originates from a man aged 45-60 years in good health and CMV-seropositive. Written as DNA, the CDR3 is TGTGCCAGCAGTTTAGATTACGGCTACACCTTC. Its translation: CASSLDYGYTF.